The entry below gives a single T cell receptor (beta chain) sequence along with its context. The CDR3 has 12 residues. The V gene's germline CDR1 is SGHTA and CDR2 FQGNSA. Trimming stripped 1 base from V and 11 bases from J, with 9 bases between. Participants came from about 24 US areas, aged about 18 to 100 years. Assignment of participants to cohorts was predicated upon participant-reported clinical history. Recovery meant two consecutive negative NP/OP PCR tests, professional clearance, or resolved symptoms. In the study's own analysis: Reference gene primer amplification yielded estimated nucleated cell counts. Assay used: immunoSEQ multiplex PCR; TCRdb lists only in-frame clones, some missing. D and trimming come from the DNA, and the V and J calls and clone size come from that table. The table records 200,000 to 250,000 clones, about 85% of them present only once. The data belong to a study of blood T cell repertoires in COVID-19.

This sequence originates from a young man who had recovered from COVID-19. V usage is TRBV7-2 and J usage is TRBJ1-5; D perhaps matches TRBD1 (5 bases). Sequenced sample: PBMCs or T cells enriched from blood (not recorded which). The CDR3 sequence is CASSLGSGAQHF. The CDR3 nucleotides are TGTGCCAGCAGCTTAGGATCGGGGGCCCAGCATTTT. Full variable domain (missing parts from reference TRBV7-2 and TRBJ1-5): GAGVSQSPSNKVTEKGKDVELRCDPISGHTALYWYRQSLGQGLEFLIYFQGNSAPDKSGLPSDRFSAERTGGSVSTLTIQRTQQEDSAVYLCASSLGSGAQHFGDGTRLSIL.